Below, one T cell receptor beta chain is given with its context. Its cognate antigen has yet to be identified. The record has no base qualities; no much larger clone is one base away. Receptors were amplified or captured by the immunoSEQ multiplex PCR assay. Adaptive Biotechnologies carried out TCRB amplification, library preparation, sequencing and preliminary bioinformatics at Survey level resolution. Per the source publication's procedure: Clonality was calculated in R as 1 minus normalized Shannon entropy, and the Gini index was calculated with the R package ineq. Overlap score was the summed counts of shared sequences divided by total counts of all sequences in both compared samples. Shared-clonotype significance used Fisher's exact test assuming a theoretical repertoire of 10^7 TCRB sequences. In its TCRdb copy, this immuneACCESS table keeps in-frame sequences only and misses some clones. Where compared with another copy, unresolved V genes explain less than half of these, and the others have no known cause. V, J and clone size were drawn from that table, and D and trimming were deduced from the DNA. Across this sample there are around 6,700 clones, with around 86% seen only once. 0.75% to 0.95% of the sample is taken by the ten largest.

This record belongs to a study of follicular helper T cells after annual influenza vaccination (dated by TCRdb to 2015 to 2018). About the full investigation: Blood was collected on days 0, 7 and 28 after each seasonal influenza vaccination. To look at recall of cTfh clones, some subjects were tracked through successive annual vaccinations covering the 2013-2014, 2014-2015 and 2015-2016 seasons. One week after vaccination, a second recruited cohort of roughly eleven subjects (Table S1) displayed a similar ICOS+CD38+ cTfh response. Multi-year samples were obtained from about 6 subjects, with two vaccination seasons covered for a few subjects and three seasons covered for two subjects. Samples from 2013-2014 were cryopreserved, whereas samples from about 2015 were processed immediately after collection. Findings and caveats that apply to the study as a whole: Rare clonotypes could not be sampled because productive TCRB sequences were recovered from only about 9-20% of the analyzed cells. Undersampling of the much larger non-cTfh compartments could not be excluded when assessing influenza clone enrichment. Day 7 ICOS+CD38+ clones were most often found later in ICOS-CD38- cTfh, suggesting that subset may serve as a memory reservoir. ICOS+CD38+ cTfh clonality correlated with the frequency of that population, and its change correlated with the change in circulating plasmablast frequency. Successive annual vaccinations recalled a recurring oligoclonal ICOS+CD38+ cTfh response that included tetramer and AIM influenza-specific clonotypes.

The CDR3 goes from the cysteine to the phenylalanine over 15 residues. Left in the record is the CDR3 DNA by itself, 45 bases read in frame from the first base. The trim is 0 bases for V and 1 base for J, with a gap of 7 bases between the germline ends. From a lookup of the germline V gene, CDR1 and CDR2 are LGHNA and YSLEER. The time point tag for this specimen amounts to: 2015-2016 season, pre-vaccination. Adults received seasonal inactivated influenza vaccine (Fluvarix), and TCRB sequencing tracked sorted blood CD4 subsets before and after vaccination. To be eligible, subjects had to live in the community and must not have received influenza vaccine in the previous 6 months. Influenza vaccine contraindications, substance abuse, HIV/AIDS, active malignancy, immunomodulatory medication and active illness such as respiratory infection were included among the exclusion criteria. At each time point, somewhere between about 40 and 110 mL of blood was taken. PBMC were isolated using Ficoll-Paque PLUS or SepMate separation. As a non-Tfh comparison subset, CXCR5- memory CD4 T cells were sorted. Before DNA was extracted, the cell subsets were sorted from PBMC using a BD FACS Aria.

The sequence joins TRBV4-3 to TRBJ1-5; the D gene cannot be named for sure. The sample was CXCR5- memory CD4+ T cells sorted from blood, taken on the day of influenza vaccination. The sample's cell subset or site label, in plain terms: CXCR5- memory CD4 T cells. The TCR sequence derives from an adult who received the influenza vaccine. The CDR3 in this case is CASSQDLASNQPQHF. The DNA is TGCGCCAGCAGCCAAGATCTGGCAAGCAATCAGCCCCAGCATTTT.